This TCR beta chain was captured by sequencing in a study of control samples from healthy donors and cancer patients. The J segment lost 6 bases and the V segment lost 4 bases, leaving 8 bases of the junction unmatched. Looked up from germline, CDR1 is MNHNS and CDR2 is SASEGT. The CDR3 sequence is 16 residues long. Measured with immunoSEQ multiplex PCR; TCRdb has only the in-frame clones, and not every one. The table lists roughly 130,000 clones, over 75% of them singletons. The clonotype was recovered from a man in his late teens or twenties in good health. Material for sequencing was blood. The V call is TRBV6-1, the J call TRBJ2-2, with TRBD2 matching over 10 bases. CDR3 in amino acids: CASSGVAGGIAGELFF. Here the CDR3 DNA reads TGTGCCAGCAGTGGGGTAGCGGGGGGAATCGCCGGGGAGCTGTTTTTT.